The present T cell receptor (beta chain) was sequenced within a study of Graves' ophthalmopathy and Graves' hyperthyroidism. New diagnoses, under 2 months' duration, and ages 18 to 65 characterized the hyperthyroidism patients. Whole-study findings and limits: Most thyroid-expanded clonotypes exceeding 0.001 frequency were also found in blood. Between ophthalmopathy and stable hyperthyroidism, a 13-signature model drew a separation with 87.88% sensitivity and around 80% specificity.

The authors amplified TCR beta CDR3 regions from RNA transcripts. Following a first-round RT-PCR that used HTBI primers, a second-round multiplex PCR was carried out. MiXCR, run by TCRdb on the multiplex PCR reads, gives a single entry per CDR3 protein. The table lists about 600,000 distinct CDR3 sequences, under 45% of them singletons. This clonotype was counted at least ten times. The antigen is not known. Material: peripheral blood or thyroid tissue (not recorded which). The TCR sequence derives from an adult man with Graves' hyperthyroidism.

Written as DNA, the CDR3 is TGTGCCAGTAGTACCAGGGTTTCTGAAGCTTTCTTT. This codes for CASSTRVSEAFF. The V gene is TRBV19, the J gene TRBJ1-1, with D perhaps matching TRBD1 (5 bases). This CDR3 contains 12 residues. Per the germline V gene, CDR1 is LNHDA and CDR2 is SQIVND (reference sequence). V dropped 4 bases and J dropped 6 bases, with 9 bases sitting between them.